A single T cell receptor (beta chain) is shown here with its context. No antigen is known for it. These data originate in a study of T cell responses to AZD1222 COVID-19 vaccine. Study-level results: There were mostly white British donors and more females than males, and clonal diversity was possibly underestimated. Among those given AZD1222, only six were seropositive at baseline.

There are 15 residues in the CDR3. V gave up 6 bases and J gave up 4 bases, with 15 bases separating them. Germline CDR1 MGHRA, CDR2 YSYEKL. Data came from immunoSEQ multiplex PCR; TCRdb stores just in-frame clones and leaves some out. The sample holds about 150,000 clones, about 92% seen once. The V gene is TRBV4-1, the J gene TRBJ1-4; D gene uncertain. This sequence originates from an adult in good health. Sequenced here: peripheral blood, sampled on day 0 of AZD1222 vaccination. As DNA, the CDR3 is TGCGCCAGCAGTCAGCTGGACGTTTATAATGAAAAACTGTTTTTT. This gives the protein CASSQLDVYNEKLFF.